The 2 T cell receptor beta chains listed next were all sequenced from one sample in a study of shared clonotypes between healthy human individuals. Repertoires were generated with immunoSEQ multiplex PCR, while TCRdb's copy carries only in-frame clones and drops some. Altogether approximately 2,000,000 clones are present, 85% to 95% being singletons, with the ten largest covering 0.37%. Specimen: naive CD4+ T cells from PBMCs. Subset here: CD45RA+ positively selected. The source of these receptors is a young man in good health. Some clones in this sample may be carry-over from other donors' samples.

The chain has TRBV4-3 and TRBJ2-5, with 8 bases matching TRBD1. The CDR3 extends over 16 amino acids. Germline V CDR1 and CDR2: LGHNA, YSLEER. V gave up 1 base and J gave up 5 bases; unmatched junction bases: 9. CDR3 coding DNA: TGCGCCAGCAGCCAAGGACAGGGGCGAGTTTGGGAGACCCAGTACTTC. It codes for CASSQGQGRVWETQYF.

The CDR3 sequence is CAWSVSYSNQPQHF. The CDR3 nucleotides read TGTGCCTGGAGTGTCAGCTATAGCAATCAGCCCCAGCATTTT. The rearrangement joins TRBV30 to TRBJ1-5; D remains unclear. The CDR3 consists of 14 residues. Trimming left V 0 bases short and J 0 bases short, with 6 bases between. Germline assignment: CDR1 GTSNPN and CDR2 SVGIG (reference sequence).